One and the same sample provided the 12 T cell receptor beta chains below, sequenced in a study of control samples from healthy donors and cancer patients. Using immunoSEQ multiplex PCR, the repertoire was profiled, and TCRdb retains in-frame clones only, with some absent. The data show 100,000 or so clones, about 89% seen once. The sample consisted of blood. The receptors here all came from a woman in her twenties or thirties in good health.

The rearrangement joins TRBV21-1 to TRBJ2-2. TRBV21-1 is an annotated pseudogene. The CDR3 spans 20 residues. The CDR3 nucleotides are TGTGCCAGCGAAATTGTGGACCGCCCGGGGACGAAGGGCGAACACCGGGGAGCTGTTTTT. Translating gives CASEIVDRPGTKGEHRGAVF.

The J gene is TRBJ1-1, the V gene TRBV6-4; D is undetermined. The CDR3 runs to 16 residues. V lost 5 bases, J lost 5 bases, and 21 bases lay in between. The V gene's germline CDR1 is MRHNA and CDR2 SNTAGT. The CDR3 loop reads CASSPSAGTPGTEAFF. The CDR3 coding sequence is TGTGCCAGCAGTCCCTCGGCCGGAACACCTGGGACTGAAGCTTTCTTT.

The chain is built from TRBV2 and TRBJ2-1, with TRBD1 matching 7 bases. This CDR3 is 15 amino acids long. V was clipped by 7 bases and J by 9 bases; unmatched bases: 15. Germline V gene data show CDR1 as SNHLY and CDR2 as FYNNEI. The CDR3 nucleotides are TGTGCCAGCACCGGCTCCGGGACAGTTAATACTGAGCAGTTCTTC. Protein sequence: CASTGSGTVNTEQFF.

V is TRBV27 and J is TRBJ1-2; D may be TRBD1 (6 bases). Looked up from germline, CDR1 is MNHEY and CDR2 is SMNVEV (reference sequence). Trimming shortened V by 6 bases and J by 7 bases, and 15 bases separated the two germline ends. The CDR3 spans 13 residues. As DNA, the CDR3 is TGTGCCAGCAGCGTTGGACAGATTGGTGGCTACACCTTC. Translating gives CASSVGQIGGYTF.

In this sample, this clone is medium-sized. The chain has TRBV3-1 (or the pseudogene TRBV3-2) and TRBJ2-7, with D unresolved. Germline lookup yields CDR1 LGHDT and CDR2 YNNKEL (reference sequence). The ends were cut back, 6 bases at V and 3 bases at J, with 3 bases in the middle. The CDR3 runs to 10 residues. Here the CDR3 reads CASSYYEQYF. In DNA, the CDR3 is TGTGCCAGCAGTTACTACGAGCAGTACTTC.

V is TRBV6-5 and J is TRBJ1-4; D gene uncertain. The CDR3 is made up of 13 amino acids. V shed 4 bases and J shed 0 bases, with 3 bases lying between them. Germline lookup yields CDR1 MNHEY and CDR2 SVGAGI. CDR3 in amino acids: CASSFTTNEKLFF. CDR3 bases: TGTGCCAGCAGTTTTACAACTAATGAAAAACTGTTTTTT.

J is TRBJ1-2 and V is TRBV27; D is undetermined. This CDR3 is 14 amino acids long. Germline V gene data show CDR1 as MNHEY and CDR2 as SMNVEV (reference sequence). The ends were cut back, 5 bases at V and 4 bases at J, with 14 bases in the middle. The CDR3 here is CASSLRNPVYGYTF. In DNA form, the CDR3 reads TGTGCCAGCAGTCTACGGAACCCCGTCTATGGCTACACCTTC.

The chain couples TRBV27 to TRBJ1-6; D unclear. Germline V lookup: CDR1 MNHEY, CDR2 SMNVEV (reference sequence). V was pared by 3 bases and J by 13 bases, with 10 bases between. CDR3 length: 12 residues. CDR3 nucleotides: TGTGCCAGCAGTTTCTTGGCCCGGCCCCTCCACTTT. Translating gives CASSFLARPLHF.

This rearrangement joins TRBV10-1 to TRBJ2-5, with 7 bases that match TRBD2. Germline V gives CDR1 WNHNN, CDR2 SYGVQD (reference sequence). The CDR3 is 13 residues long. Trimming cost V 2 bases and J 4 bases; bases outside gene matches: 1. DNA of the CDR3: TGCGCCAGCAGTGAGACGGGGGGAGAGACCCAGTACTTC. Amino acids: CASSETGGETQYF.

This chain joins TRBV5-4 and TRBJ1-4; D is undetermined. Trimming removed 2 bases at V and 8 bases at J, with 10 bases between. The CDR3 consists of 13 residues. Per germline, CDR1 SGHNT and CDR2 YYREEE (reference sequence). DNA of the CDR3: TGTGCCAGCAGCTTAGGGAACTTGGAAAAACTGTTTTTT. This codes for CASSLGNLEKLFF.

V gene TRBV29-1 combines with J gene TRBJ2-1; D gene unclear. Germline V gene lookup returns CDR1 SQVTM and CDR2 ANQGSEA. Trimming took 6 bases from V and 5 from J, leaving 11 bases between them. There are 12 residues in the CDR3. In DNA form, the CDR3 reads TGCAGCGTCCTATACTTGAACAATGAGCAGTTCTTC. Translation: CSVLYLNNEQFF.

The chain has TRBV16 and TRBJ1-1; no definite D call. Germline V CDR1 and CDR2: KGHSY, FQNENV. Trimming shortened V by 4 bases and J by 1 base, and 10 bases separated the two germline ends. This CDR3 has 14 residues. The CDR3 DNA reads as TGTGCCAGCAGCCTCCGTGCGGAGAACACTGAAGCTTTCTTT. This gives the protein CASSLRAENTEAFF.